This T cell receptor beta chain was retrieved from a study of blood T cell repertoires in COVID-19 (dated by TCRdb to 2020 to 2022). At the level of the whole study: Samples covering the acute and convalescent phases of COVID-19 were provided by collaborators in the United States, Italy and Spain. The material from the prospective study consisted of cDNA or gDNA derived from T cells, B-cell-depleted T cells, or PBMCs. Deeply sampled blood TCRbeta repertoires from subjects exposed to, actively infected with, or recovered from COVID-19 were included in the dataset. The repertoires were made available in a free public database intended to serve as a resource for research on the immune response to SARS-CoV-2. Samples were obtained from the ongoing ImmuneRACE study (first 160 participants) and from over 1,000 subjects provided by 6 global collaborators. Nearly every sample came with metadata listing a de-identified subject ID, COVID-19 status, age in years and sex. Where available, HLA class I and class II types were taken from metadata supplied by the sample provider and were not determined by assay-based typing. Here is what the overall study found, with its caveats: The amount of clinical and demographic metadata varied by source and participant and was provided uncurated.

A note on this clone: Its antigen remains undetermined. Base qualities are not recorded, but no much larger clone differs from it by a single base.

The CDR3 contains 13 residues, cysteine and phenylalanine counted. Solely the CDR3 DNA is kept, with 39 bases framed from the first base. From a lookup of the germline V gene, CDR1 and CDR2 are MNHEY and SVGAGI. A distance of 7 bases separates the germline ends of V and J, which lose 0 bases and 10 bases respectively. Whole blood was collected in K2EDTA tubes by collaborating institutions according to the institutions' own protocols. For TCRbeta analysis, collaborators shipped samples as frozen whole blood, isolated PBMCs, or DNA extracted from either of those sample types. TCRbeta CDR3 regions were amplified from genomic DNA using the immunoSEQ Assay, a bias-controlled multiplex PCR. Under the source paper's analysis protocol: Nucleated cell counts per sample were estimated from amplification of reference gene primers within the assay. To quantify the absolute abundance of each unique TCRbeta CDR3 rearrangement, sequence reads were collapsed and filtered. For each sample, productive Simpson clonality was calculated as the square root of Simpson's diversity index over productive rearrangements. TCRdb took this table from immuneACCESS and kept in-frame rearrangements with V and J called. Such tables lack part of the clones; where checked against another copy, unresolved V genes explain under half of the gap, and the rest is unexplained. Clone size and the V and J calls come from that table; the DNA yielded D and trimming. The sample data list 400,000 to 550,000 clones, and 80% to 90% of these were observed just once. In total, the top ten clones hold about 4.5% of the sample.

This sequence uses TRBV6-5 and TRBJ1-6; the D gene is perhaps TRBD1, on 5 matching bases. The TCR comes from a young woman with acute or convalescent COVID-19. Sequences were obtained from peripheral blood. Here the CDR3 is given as CASSYSEGSPLHF. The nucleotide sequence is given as TGTGCCAGCAGTTACTCGGAGGGGTCACCCCTCCACTTT.